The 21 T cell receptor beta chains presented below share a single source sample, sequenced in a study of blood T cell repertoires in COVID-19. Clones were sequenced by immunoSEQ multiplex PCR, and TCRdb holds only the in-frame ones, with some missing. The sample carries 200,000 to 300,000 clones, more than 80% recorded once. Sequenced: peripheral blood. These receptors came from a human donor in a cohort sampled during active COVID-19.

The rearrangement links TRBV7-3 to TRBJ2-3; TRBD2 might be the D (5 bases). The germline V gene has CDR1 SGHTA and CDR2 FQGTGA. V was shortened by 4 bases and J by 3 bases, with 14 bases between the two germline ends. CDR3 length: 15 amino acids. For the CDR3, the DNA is TGTGCCAGCAGCTCTACAAGTCGGGGAACAGATACGCAGTATTTT. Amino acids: CASSSTSRGTDTQYF.

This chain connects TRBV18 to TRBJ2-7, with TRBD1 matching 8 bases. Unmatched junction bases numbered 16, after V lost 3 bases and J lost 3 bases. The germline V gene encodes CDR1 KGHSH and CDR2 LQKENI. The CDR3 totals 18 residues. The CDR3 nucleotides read TGTGCCAGCTCACCCATCCAATGGACAGGGTATAATAGCTACGAGCAGTACTTC. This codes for CASSPIQWTGYNSYEQYF.

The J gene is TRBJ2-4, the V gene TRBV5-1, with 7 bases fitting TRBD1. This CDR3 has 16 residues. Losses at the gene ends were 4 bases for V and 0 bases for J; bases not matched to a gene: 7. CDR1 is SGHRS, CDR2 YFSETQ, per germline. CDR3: CASSAGQALAKNIQYF. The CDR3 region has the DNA TGCGCCAGCAGCGCAGGACAGGCCCTAGCCAAAAACATTCAGTACTTC.

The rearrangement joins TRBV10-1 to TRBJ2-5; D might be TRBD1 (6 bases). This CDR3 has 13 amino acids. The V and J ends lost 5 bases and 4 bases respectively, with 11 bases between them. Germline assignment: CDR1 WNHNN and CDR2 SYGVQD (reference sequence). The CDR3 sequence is CASSLQGIETQYF. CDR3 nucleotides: TGCGCCAGCAGTCTGCAGGGGATAGAGACCCAGTACTTC.

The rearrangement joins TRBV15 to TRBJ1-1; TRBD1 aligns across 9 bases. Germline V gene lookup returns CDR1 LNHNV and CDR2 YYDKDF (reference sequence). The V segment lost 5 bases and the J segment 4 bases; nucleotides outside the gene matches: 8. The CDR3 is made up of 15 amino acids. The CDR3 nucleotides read TGTGCCACCAGCGGGGGACAGGGATGGGGCACTGAAGCTTTCTTT. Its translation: CATSGGQGWGTEAFF.

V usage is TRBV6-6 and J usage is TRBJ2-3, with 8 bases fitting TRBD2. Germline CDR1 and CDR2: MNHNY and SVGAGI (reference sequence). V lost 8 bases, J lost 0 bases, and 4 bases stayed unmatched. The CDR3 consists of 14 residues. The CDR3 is CASRRGESTDTQYF. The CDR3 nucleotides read TGTGCCAGCCGGCGGGGGGAAAGCACAGATACGCAGTATTTT.

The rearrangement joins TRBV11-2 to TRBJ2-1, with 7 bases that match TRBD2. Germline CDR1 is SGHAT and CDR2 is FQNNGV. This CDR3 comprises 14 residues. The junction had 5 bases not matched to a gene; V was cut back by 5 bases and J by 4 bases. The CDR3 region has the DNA TGTGCCAGCAGCCAAAGCGGGAATTACAATGAGCAGTTCTTC. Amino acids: CASSQSGNYNEQFF.

The CDR3 region has the DNA TGTGCCATGGGGACAGATAATCAGCCCCAGCATTTT. Translated: CAMGTDNQPQHF. This rearrangement joins TRBV10-3 to TRBJ1-5; 7 nucleotides match TRBD1. The CDR3 loop spans 12 amino acids. Trimming at V came to 9 bases and at J to 4 bases, leaving 3 bases not matched to a gene. CDR1 is ENHRY and CDR2 is SYGVKD in the germline V gene.

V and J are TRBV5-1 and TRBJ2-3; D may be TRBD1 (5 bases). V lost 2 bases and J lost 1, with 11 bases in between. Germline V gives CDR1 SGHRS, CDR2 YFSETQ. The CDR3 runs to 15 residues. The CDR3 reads CASSLSGLGTDTQYF. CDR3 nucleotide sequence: TGCGCCAGCAGCTTATCAGGGCTGGGCACAGATACGCAGTATTTT.

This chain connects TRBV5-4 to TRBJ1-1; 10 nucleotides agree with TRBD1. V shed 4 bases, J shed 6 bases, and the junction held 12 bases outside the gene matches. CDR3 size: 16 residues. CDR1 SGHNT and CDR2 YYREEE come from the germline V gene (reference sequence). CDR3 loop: CASSNSPGQGFAEAFF. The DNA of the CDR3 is TGTGCCAGCAGCAATTCACCGGGACAGGGGTTCGCTGAAGCTTTCTTT.

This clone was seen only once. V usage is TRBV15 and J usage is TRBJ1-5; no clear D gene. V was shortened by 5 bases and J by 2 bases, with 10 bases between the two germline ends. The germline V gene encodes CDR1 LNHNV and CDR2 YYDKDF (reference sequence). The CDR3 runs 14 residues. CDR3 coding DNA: TGTGCCACCAGCGGCGCGGGTCGCAATCAGCCCCAGCATTTT. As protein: CATSGAGRNQPQHF.

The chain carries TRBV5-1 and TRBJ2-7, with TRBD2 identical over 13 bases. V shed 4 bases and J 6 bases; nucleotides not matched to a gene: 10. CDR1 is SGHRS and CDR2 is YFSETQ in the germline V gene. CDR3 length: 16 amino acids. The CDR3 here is CASSVGTSGKGPEQYF. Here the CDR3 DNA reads TGCGCCAGCAGCGTGGGGACTAGCGGGAAAGGTCCCGAGCAGTACTTC.

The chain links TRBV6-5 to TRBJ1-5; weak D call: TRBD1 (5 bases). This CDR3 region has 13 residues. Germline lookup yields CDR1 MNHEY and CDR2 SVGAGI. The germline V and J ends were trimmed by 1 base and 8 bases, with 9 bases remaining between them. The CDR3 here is CASSYYRGEPQHF. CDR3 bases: TGTGCCAGCAGTTACTATCGGGGGGAGCCCCAGCATTTT.

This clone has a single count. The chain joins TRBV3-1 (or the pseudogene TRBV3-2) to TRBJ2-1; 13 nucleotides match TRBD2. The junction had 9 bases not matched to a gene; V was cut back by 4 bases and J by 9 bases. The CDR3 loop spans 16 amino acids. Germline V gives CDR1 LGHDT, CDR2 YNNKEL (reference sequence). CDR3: CASSLLELAGGSEQFF. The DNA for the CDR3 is TGTGCCAGCAGCCTATTGGAACTAGCGGGAGGGAGTGAGCAGTTCTTC.

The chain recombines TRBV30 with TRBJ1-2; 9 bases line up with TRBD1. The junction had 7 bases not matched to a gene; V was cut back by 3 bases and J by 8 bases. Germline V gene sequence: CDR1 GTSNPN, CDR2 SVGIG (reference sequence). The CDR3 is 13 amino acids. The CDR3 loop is CAWSFGQGRGYTF. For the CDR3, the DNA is TGTGCCTGGAGCTTCGGACAGGGGCGAGGCTACACCTTC.

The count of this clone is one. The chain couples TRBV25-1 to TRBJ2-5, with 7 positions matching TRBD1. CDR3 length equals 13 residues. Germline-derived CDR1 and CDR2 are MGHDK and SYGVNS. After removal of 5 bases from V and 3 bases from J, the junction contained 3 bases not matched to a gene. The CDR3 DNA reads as TGTGCCAGCAGTAACACAGGGGAAGAGACCCAGTACTTC. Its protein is CASSNTGEETQYF.

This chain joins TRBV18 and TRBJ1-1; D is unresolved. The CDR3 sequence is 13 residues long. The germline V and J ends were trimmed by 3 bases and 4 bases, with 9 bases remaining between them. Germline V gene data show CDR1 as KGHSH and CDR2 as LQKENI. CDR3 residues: CASSPEGGTEAFF. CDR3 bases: TGTGCCAGCTCACCTGAGGGTGGCACTGAAGCTTTCTTT.

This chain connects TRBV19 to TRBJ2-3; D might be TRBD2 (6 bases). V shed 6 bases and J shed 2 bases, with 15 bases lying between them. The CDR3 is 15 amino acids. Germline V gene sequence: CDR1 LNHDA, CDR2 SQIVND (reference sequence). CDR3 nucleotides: TGTGCCAGTAGACTCCGAGGGAGGAACACAGATACGCAGTATTTT. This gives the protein CASRLRGRNTDTQYF.

CDR3 protein: CASSPPGGTYSPLHF. The CDR3 nucleotides read TGTGCCAGCTCACCACCGGGGGGAACATACTCACCCCTCCACTTT. The rearrangement uses TRBV18 and TRBJ1-6; possible D gene TRBD1, 5 bases. The V end was cut by 0 bases, the J end by 10 bases, with 13 bases between. The CDR3 extends over 15 amino acids. Germline lookup yields CDR1 KGHSH and CDR2 LQKENI.

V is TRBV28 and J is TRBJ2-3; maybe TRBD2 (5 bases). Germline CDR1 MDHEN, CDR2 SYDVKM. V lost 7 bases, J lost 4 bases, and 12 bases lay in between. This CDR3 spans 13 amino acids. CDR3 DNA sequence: TGTGCCAGCACCGCAGCCGGGGCAGATACGCAGTATTTT. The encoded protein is CASTAAGADTQYF.

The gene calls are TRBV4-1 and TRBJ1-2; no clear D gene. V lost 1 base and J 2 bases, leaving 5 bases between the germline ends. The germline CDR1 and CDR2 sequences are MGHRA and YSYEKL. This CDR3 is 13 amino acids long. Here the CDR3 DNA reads TGCGCCAGCAGCCAAGTAGCGAACTATGGCTACACCTTC. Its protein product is CASSQVANYGYTF.